A selection of T cell receptor beta chains follows, all from one sample in a study of blood T cell repertoires in COVID-19. The table came from immunoSEQ multiplex PCR; TCRdb's copy has only in-frame clones and leaves some out. The repertoire includes some 320,000 clones, 70% to 90% of them detected once, and roughly 8% sits in the top ten. The sample comprised peripheral blood. The receptor source for this set is a woman aged 50 to 65 who had recovered from COVID-19. Both conserved end residues are trimmed from each CDR3.

J gene	V gene	CDR3 protein
TRBJ1-3	TRBV18	ASSPLPSLGNSGNTIY
TRBJ2-2	TRBV9	ASSIRTGLTGELF
TRBJ2-4	TRBV11-3	ASSWRGGIQY
TRBJ1-1	TRBV18	ASSMVGAEAF
TRBJ2-1	TRBV6-5	ASRKTGNLYNEQF
TRBJ2-3	TRBV10-3	AISASGRPTDTQY
TRBJ2-1	TRBV6-5	ASSFRGLGDVSEQF
TRBJ1-1	TRBV7-9	ASSLQGAMNTEAF
TRBJ2-2	TRBV7-9	ASSRLWRGPTDGELF
TRBJ1-2	TRBV4-3	ASSHMTRSGYT
TRBJ2-1	TRBV12-3/TRBV12-4	ATGNNEQF
TRBJ2-1	TRBV18	ASSRRESYNEQF
TRBJ2-1	TRBV29-1	SVDGTSGGFEQF
TRBJ2-2	TRBV7-2	ASSLNRGVPGELF